This record covers a single T cell receptor beta chain. Its antigen is as yet unknown. Germline CDR1 LNHDA, CDR2 SQIVND (reference sequence). The CDR3 is made up of 13 amino acids. J lost 5 bases, V lost 3 bases, and 2 bases had no gene match. This sample stems from a study of cytomegalovirus exposure and HLA in healthy donors. 13 Jbeta primers and 60 Vbeta primers were used for the PCR. Method: immunoSEQ multiplex PCR; TCRdb's copy keeps in-frame clones and lacks some. This sample has 150,000 or so clones, with almost 85% found just once. General study results and limits: The study listed under 200 cytomegalovirus-associated TCR beta chains. Analysis was carried out at a later point, and it linked a missense DCLRE1C variant to TCR beta V- and J-gene trimming. It was reported in a later analysis that an Asian-associated ancestry cluster showed fewer N-insertions than the approximately 700-donor mean.

V and J are TRBV19 and TRBJ2-3, with 7 bases fitting TRBD1. Specimen: PBMCs. This clonotype was sampled from a young man in good health and CMV-seronegative. CDR3 in amino acids: CASSMGQLDTQYF. The DNA of the CDR3 is TGTGCCAGTAGTATGGGACAGTTAGATACGCAGTATTTT.